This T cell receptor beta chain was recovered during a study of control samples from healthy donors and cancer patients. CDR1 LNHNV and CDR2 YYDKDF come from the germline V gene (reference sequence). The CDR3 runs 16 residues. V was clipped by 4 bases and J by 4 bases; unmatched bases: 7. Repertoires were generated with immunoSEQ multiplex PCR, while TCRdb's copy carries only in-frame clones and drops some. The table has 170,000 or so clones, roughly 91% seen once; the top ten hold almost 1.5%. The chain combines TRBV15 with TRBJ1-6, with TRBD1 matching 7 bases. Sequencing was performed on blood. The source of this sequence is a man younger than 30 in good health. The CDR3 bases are TGTGCCACCAGCACCGACAGGGCTCAATATAATTCACCCCTCCACTTT. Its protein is CATSTDRAQYNSPLHF.